The next 25 T cell receptor beta chains were all read from a single sample in a study of Ad26.COV2.S vaccination and SARS-CoV-2 variants. Method: immunoSEQ multiplex PCR; TCRdb's copy keeps in-frame clones and lacks some. Among some 390,000 clones listed, about nine tenths were seen once. Treatment in this sample: about 20 received Ad26.COV2.S at low or high dose, single or two shots; about 5 received placebo; per-sample allocation not given. Sampling took place 63 days after the first vaccine or placebo injection. Sequences were derived from peripheral blood, sampled in a trial of Ad26.COV2.S vaccine versus placebo. Receptor source: a person aged 18-65 years who received the Ad26.COV2.S COVID-19 vaccine or a placebo.

The J gene is TRBJ2-3, the V gene TRBV6-5; tentative D call: TRBD1 (5 bases). This CDR3 has 15 residues. With 4 bases removed from V and 4 bases from J, the gap between germline ends came to 15 bases. The germline gives CDR1 MNHEY, CDR2 SVGAGI. In DNA, the CDR3 is TGTGCCAGCAGTTCAAAGACAGTCGGGCCAGATACGCAGTATTTT. Protein: CASSSKTVGPDTQYF.

This clone has more than one count but fewer than ten. The V gene is TRBV2, the J gene TRBJ1-5, with 9 bases aligning to TRBD1. J gave up 1 base and V 6 bases, and 1 base lay outside the gene matches. The germline CDR1 and CDR2 sequences are SNHLY and FYNNEI. The CDR3 covers 14 residues. CDR3 region: CASRDRGSNQPQHF. As DNA, the CDR3 is TGTGCCAGCAGGGACAGGGGAAGCAATCAGCCCCAGCATTTT.

The chain uses TRBV7-2 and TRBJ2-1; TRBD1 aligns across 9 bases. The CDR3 has 16 amino acids. Germline trimming cut 6 bases from V and 2 bases from J; bases unmatched to any gene: 8. CDR1 is SGHTA, CDR2 FQGNSA, per germline. The CDR3 region has the DNA TGTGCCAGCAGTCGATACACAGGGGGCGCCTACAATGAGCAGTTCTTC. This translates into CASSRYTGGAYNEQFF.

The chain links TRBV4-1 to TRBJ2-3; D is uncertain. Germline loops: CDR1 MGHRA, CDR2 YSYEKL. The germline V and J ends were trimmed by 0 bases and 0 bases, with 10 bases remaining between them. The CDR3 sequence is 16 residues long. CDR3 loop: CASSQDRSSSTDTQYF. The CDR3 DNA sequence: TGCGCCAGCAGCCAAGATAGGTCGTCTAGCACAGATACGCAGTATTTT.

The chain recombines TRBV13 with TRBJ2-3, with 8 bases matching TRBD1. Trimming at V came to 5 bases and at J to 0 bases, leaving 13 bases not matched to a gene. Per germline, CDR1 PRHDT and CDR2 FYEKMQ (reference sequence). The CDR3 has 18 amino acids. As DNA, the CDR3 is TGTGCCAGCAGCCAGGGGACAGGACACCGATCTAGCACAGATACGCAGTATTTT. It translates to CASSQGTGHRSSTDTQYF.

For this clone: Distinct nucleotide sequences in the sample also encode this CDR3. The chain recombines TRBV3-1 (or the pseudogene TRBV3-2) with TRBJ2-1; 8 bases match TRBD2. This CDR3 contains 15 residues. Germline lookup yields CDR1 LGHDT and CDR2 YNNKEL (reference sequence). With V trimmed by 1 base and J by 3 bases, 2 bases remained unmatched. CDR3 amino acids: CASSQGLAGYNEQFF. In nucleotides, the CDR3 is TGTGCCAGCAGCCAAGGCCTAGCGGGCTACAATGAGCAGTTCTTC.

The chain recombines TRBV5-4 with TRBJ1-1; TRBD1 might be the D (5 bases). The length of the CDR3 is 13 residues. Trimming removed 9 bases from V and 1 base from J, with 13 bases in between. Looked up from germline, CDR1 is SGHNT and CDR2 is YYREEE (reference sequence). DNA of the CDR3: TGTGCCACCTTAGACAGACAGAACACTGAAGCTTTCTTT. Protein product: CATLDRQNTEAFF.

This clone was seen just once. The chain combines TRBV6-6 with TRBJ2-7, with TRBD2 matching 7 bases. The CDR3 is 16 residues long. With V trimmed by 2 bases and J by 2 bases, 9 bases remained unmatched. In germline, CDR1 is MNHNY, CDR2 SVGAGI (reference sequence). This CDR3 is CASSYRLAAVTYEQYF. DNA of the CDR3: TGTGCCAGCAGTTACCGCCTAGCGGCGGTAACCTACGAGCAGTACTTC.

The chain is built from TRBV5-4 and TRBJ2-1; 10 bases line up with TRBD1. CDR3 length equals 16 residues. V gave up 4 bases and J gave up 8 bases; unmatched junction bases: 12. CDR1 and CDR2 from the germline V gene are SGHNT and YYREEE (reference sequence). The CDR3 DNA sequence: TGTGCCAGCAGCCCGGGACAGGGGACTAGGTTAGATGAGCAGTTCTTC. Its translation is CASSPGQGTRLDEQFF.

This clone has only a few counts. The CDR3 protein is CASSERGQPQHF. For the CDR3, the DNA is TGTGCCAGCAGTGAAAGGGGTCAGCCCCAGCATTTT. The chain carries TRBV6-1 and TRBJ1-5, with D possibly TRBD1 on 5 matching bases. V lost 2 bases and J lost 6, with 5 bases in between. The CDR3 spans 12 residues. Per the germline V gene, CDR1 is MNHNS and CDR2 is SASEGT.

The chain uses TRBV27 and TRBJ1-2; D gene ambiguous. Per the germline V gene, CDR1 is MNHEY and CDR2 is SMNVEV (reference sequence). The CDR3 totals 13 residues. Trimming pared 3 bases from V and 8 bases from J, leaving 13 bases between. The CDR3 DNA is TGTGCCAGCAGTTTTCTGAGTCCATGGGGCTACACCTTC. Translating gives CASSFLSPWGYTF.

This clone was counted once. The rearrangement joins TRBV2 to TRBJ1-2, with 7 bases matching TRBD1. The V gene's germline CDR1 is SNHLY and CDR2 FYNNEI. The CDR3 consists of 14 residues. V gave up 3 bases and J gave up 7 bases; unmatched junction bases: 8. In DNA form, the CDR3 reads TGTGCCAGCAGTGATTTAGGGGGCAAGGTTGGCTACACCTTC. This sequence encodes CASSDLGGKVGYTF. The full variable domain, rest sourced from reference TRBV2 and TRBJ1-2, is EPEVTQTPSHQVTQMGQEVILRCVPISNHLYFYWYRQILGQKVEFLVSFYNNEISEKSEIFDDQFSVERPDGSNFTLKIRSTKLEDSAMYFCASSDLGGKVGYTFGSGTRLTVV.

The J gene is TRBJ1-1, the V gene TRBV30; D may be TRBD1 (5 bases). Germline CDR1 GTSNPN, CDR2 SVGIG (reference sequence). The CDR3 length is 12 residues. V lost 5 bases and J 6 bases, leaving 13 bases between the germline ends. The CDR3 region has the DNA TGTGCCTGGGGGCAGGGAGGGGCTGAAGCTTTCTTT. As protein: CAWGQGGAEAFF.

The gene calls are TRBV9 and TRBJ2-5; 7 bases fit TRBD1. V lost 2 bases to trimming and J lost 4 bases; unmatched junction nucleotides: 11. In germline, CDR1 is SGDLS, CDR2 YYNGEE. CDR3 length: 16 residues. CDR3 sequence reads: CASSVSERGRGETQYF. DNA for the CDR3: TGTGCCAGCAGCGTGTCCGAAAGGGGGCGCGGAGAGACCCAGTACTTC.

The chain links TRBV6-5 to TRBJ2-5; 10 bases line up with TRBD2. Germline CDR1 MNHEY, CDR2 SVGAGI. The CDR3 sequence is 15 residues long. J was trimmed by 5 bases and V by 5 bases; bases with no gene match: 8. DNA for the CDR3: TGTGCCAGCAGTCGGGTAGCGGGAGGTGGGGAGACCCAGTACTTC. Protein sequence: CASSRVAGGGETQYF.

Only one count was recorded for this clone. The J gene is TRBJ1-4, the V gene TRBV11-2, with D hard to call. Germline values: CDR1 SGHAT, CDR2 FQNNGV. The CDR3 runs 15 residues. The V gene lost 2 bases and the J gene lost 8 bases, with 15 bases spanning the gap. CDR3 sequence (DNA): TGTGCCAGCAGCTTAATCGGCCAGCCGAGGGAAAAACTGTTTTTT. Translation: CASSLIGQPREKLFF. Full variable domain (outside the CDR3, taken from reference TRBV11-2 and TRBJ1-4): EAGVAQSPRYKIIEKRQSVAFWCNPISGHATLYWYQQILGQGPKLLIQFQNNGVVDDSQLPKDRFSAERLKGVDSTLKIQPAKLEDSAVYLCASSLIGQPREKLFFGSGTQLSVL.

The chain carries TRBV6-1 and TRBJ1-5; 9 positions agree with TRBD1. V was clipped by 3 bases and J by 2 bases; unmatched bases: 2. Germline-derived CDR1 and CDR2 are MNHNS and SASEGT. The CDR3 extends over 15 amino acids. CDR3 coding DNA: TGTGCCAGCAGTGATCGGGACAGGGGCAATCAGCCCCAGCATTTT. Translated, it gives CASSDRDRGNQPQHF.

V usage is TRBV19 and J usage is TRBJ2-1; tentative D call: TRBD2 (6 bases). The CDR3 totals 16 residues. Germline CDR1 LNHDA, CDR2 SQIVND (reference sequence). V gave up 0 bases and J gave up 0 bases, with 9 bases separating them. This CDR3 reads CASSIEGGSSYNEQFF. CDR3 bases: TGTGCCAGTAGTATAGAAGGAGGGAGCTCCTACAATGAGCAGTTCTTC.

The genes are TRBV7-8 and TRBJ2-7; 7 positions agree with TRBD2. V lost 4 bases to trimming and J lost 3 bases; unmatched junction nucleotides: 3. This CDR3 comprises 13 residues. CDR1 and CDR2 from the germline V gene are SGHVS and FQNEAQ. This chain's CDR3 is CASSWEGDYEQYF. As DNA, the CDR3 is TGTGCCAGCAGCTGGGAGGGCGACTACGAGCAGTACTTC.

The rearrangement joins TRBV18 to TRBJ2-1; 11 bases are a match to TRBD2. The V gene's germline CDR1 is KGHSH and CDR2 LQKENI. CDR3 length: 15 residues. The V segment lost 5 bases and the J segment 7 bases; nucleotides outside the gene matches: 7. The CDR3 DNA sequence: TGTGCCAGCTCATCATTAGCGGGAGGGCTTAATGAGCAGTTCTTC. It codes for CASSSLAGGLNEQFF.

The rearrangement uses TRBV5-4 and TRBJ2-7; D uncertain. Germline lookup yields CDR1 SGHNT and CDR2 YYREEE (reference sequence). The CDR3 spans 14 residues. Trimming cost V 2 bases and J 0 bases, with 9 bases left between them. Written as DNA, the CDR3 is TGTGCCAGCAGCTTTGTACCCCACTCCTACGAGCAGTACTTC. Translated: CASSFVPHSYEQYF.

This clone showed up just once. The J gene is TRBJ2-7, the V gene TRBV5-1; the D is unclear. The CDR3 spans 15 residues. CDR1 and CDR2 from the germline V gene are SGHRS and YFSETQ. Trimming shortened V by 0 bases and J by 5 bases, and 15 bases separated the two germline ends. The CDR3 reads CASSLARVSRDEQYF. The CDR3 bases are TGCGCCAGCAGCTTGGCTCGGGTCAGTCGTGACGAGCAGTACTTC.

The chain carries TRBV9 and TRBJ1-1, with TRBD1 matching 8 bases. Per the germline V gene, CDR1 is SGDLS and CDR2 is YYNGEE. The J segment lost 1 base and the V segment lost 0 bases, leaving 14 bases of the junction unmatched. The CDR3 spans 19 residues. CDR3 coding DNA: TGTGCCAGCAGCGTAGCGGGGGGGATGACAGGGGAGGGGAACACTGAAGCTTTCTTT. Amino acids: CASSVAGGMTGEGNTEAFF.

V gene TRBV11-3 combines with J gene TRBJ2-5, with 11 nucleotides matching TRBD2. Per germline, CDR1 SGHNT and CDR2 YENEEA. The J segment lost 5 bases and the V segment lost 5 bases, leaving 7 bases of the junction unmatched. This CDR3 comprises 15 residues. CDR3 DNA sequence: TGTGCCAGCAGCCAAAGACTAGCGGGGACGGAGACCCAGTACTTC. This translates into CASSQRLAGTETQYF.

This chain uses TRBV7-2 with TRBJ2-7, with D maybe TRBD2 (6 bases). The CDR3 has 15 amino acids. CDR1 is SGHTA, CDR2 FQGNSA, per germline. V was cut by 4 bases and J by 2 bases, with 15 bases left in between. The DNA of the CDR3 is TGTGCCAGCAGCTCGGAGCCTAGCGCTGCCTACGAGCAGTACTTC. Its protein is CASSSEPSAAYEQYF.